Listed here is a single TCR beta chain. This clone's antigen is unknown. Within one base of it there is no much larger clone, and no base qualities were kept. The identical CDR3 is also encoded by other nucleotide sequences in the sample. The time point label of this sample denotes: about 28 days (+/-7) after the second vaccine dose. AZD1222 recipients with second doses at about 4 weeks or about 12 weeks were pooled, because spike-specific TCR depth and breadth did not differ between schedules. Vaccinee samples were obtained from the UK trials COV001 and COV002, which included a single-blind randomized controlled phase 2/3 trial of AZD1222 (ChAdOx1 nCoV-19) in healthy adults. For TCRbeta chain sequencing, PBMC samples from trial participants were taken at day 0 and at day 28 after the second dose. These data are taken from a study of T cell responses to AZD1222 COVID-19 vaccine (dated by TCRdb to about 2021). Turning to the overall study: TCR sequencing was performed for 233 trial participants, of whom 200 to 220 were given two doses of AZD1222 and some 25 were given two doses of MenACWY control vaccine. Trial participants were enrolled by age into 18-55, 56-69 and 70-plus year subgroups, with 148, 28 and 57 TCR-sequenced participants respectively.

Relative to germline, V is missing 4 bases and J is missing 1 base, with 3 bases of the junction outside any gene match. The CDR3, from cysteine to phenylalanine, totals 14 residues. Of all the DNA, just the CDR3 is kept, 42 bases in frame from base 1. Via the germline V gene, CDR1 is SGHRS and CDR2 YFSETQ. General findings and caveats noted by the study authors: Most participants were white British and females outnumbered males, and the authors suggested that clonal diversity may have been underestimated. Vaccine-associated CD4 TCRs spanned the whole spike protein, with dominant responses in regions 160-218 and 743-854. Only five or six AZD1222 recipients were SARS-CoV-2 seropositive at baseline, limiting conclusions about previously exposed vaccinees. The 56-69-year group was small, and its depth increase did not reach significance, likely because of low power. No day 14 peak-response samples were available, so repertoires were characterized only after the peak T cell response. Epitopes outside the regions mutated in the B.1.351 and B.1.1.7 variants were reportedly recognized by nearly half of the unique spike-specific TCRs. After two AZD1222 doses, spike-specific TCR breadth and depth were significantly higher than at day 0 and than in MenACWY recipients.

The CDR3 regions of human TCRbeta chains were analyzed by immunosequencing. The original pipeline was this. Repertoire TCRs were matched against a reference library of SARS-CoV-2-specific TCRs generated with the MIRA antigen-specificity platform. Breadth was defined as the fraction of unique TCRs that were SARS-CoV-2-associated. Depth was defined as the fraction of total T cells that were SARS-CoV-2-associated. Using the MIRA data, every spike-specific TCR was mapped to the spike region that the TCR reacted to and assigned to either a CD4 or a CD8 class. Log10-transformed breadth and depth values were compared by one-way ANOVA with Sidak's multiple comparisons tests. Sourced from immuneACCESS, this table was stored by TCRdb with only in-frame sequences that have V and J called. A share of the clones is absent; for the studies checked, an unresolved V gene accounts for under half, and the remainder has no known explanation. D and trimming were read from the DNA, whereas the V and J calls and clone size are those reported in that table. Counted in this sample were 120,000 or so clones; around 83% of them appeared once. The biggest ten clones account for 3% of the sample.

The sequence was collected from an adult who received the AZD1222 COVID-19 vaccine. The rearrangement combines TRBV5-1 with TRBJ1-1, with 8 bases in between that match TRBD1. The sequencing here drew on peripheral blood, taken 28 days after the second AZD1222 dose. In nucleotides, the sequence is TGCGCCAGCAGCCTGGGACAGGCGAACACTGAAGCTTTCTTT. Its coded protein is CASSLGQANTEAFF.